The source of this T cell receptor beta chain is a study of blood T cell repertoires in COVID-19. Study-level background: Researchers got acute and convalescent COVID-19 samples from the United States, Italy and Spain. T cells, B-cell-depleted T cells, or PBMCs provided the cDNA or gDNA that served as material.

V was pared by 0 bases and J by 4 bases, with 10 bases of the junction left unmatched. The CDR3 totals 18 residues. The germline CDR1 and CDR2 sequences are SGDLS and YYNGEE. Original handling: Amplification with reference gene primers provided the estimates of nucleated cell counts. This table comes from immunoSEQ multiplex PCR, and its TCRdb copy is limited to in-frame clones, with some not included. V, J and clone size derive from that table, while D and trimming were established from the DNA sequence. Of about 210,000 clones in the sample, 92% were seen once. The clonotype originates from a man younger than 40 with acute or convalescent COVID-19. The sample taken for sequencing was peripheral blood. The V gene is TRBV9, the J gene TRBJ2-3; 11 positions agree with TRBD1. The CDR3: CASSVENRDRGVADTQYF. In DNA form, the CDR3 reads TGTGCCAGCAGCGTAGAAAATCGGGACAGGGGGGTGGCAGATACGCAGTATTTT.